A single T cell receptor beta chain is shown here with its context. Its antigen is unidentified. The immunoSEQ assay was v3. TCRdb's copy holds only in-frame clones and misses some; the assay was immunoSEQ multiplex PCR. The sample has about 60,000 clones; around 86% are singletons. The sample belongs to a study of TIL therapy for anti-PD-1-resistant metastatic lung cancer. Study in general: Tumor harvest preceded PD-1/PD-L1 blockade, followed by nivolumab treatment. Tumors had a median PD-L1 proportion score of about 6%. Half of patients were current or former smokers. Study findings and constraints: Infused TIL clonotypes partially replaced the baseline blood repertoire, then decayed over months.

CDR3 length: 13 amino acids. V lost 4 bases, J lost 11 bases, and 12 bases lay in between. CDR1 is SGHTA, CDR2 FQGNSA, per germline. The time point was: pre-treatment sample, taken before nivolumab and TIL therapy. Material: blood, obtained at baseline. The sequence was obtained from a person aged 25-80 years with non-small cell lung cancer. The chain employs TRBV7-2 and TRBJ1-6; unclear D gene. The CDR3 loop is CASSSPHNTPLHF. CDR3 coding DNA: TGTGCCAGCAGCTCCCCACACAATACACCCCTCCACTTT.